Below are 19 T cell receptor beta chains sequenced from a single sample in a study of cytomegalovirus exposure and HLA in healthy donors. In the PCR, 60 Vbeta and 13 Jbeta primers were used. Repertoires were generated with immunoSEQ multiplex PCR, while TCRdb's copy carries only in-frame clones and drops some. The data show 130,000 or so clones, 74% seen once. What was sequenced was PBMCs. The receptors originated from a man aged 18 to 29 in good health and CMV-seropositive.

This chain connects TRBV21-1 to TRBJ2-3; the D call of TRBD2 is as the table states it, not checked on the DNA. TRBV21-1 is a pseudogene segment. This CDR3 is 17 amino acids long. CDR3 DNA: TGTGCCAGCGAGACCAAATTAGCGGGGGCTAGCACAGATACGCAGTATTTT. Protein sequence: CASETKLAGASTDTQYF.

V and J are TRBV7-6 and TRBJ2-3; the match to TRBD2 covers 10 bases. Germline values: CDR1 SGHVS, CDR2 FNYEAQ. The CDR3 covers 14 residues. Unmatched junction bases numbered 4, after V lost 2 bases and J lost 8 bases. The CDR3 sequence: CASSLPIAGGTQYF. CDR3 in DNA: TGTGCCAGCAGCTTACCGATAGCGGGAGGTACGCAGTATTTT.

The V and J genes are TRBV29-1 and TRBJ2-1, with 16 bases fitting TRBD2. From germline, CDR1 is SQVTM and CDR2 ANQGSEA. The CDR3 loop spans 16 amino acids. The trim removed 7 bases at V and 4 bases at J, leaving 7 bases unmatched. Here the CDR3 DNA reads TGCAGCGCCACGGGACTAGCGGGGGGGATTTACAATGAGCAGTTCTTC. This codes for CSATGLAGGIYNEQFF.

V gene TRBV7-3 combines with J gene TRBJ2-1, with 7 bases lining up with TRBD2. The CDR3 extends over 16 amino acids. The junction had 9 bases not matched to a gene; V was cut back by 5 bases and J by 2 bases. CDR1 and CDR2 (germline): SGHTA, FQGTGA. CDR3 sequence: CASSPPGAGAYNEQFF. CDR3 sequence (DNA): TGTGCCAGCAGCCCCCCCGGGGCGGGAGCCTACAATGAGCAGTTCTTC. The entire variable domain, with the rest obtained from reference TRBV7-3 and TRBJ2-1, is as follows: GAGVSQTPSNKVTEKGKYVELRCDPISGHTALYWYRQSLGQGPEFLIYFQGTGAADDSGLPNDRFFAVRPEGSVSTLKIQRTERGDSAVYLCASSPPGAGAYNEQFFGPGTRLTVL.

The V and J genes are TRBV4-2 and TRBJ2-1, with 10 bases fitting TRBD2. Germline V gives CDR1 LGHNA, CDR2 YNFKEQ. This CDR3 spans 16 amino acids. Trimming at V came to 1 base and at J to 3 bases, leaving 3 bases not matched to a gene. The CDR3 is CASSQAGTSVYNEQFF. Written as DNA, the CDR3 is TGTGCCAGCAGCCAAGCCGGGACTAGCGTCTACAATGAGCAGTTCTTC.

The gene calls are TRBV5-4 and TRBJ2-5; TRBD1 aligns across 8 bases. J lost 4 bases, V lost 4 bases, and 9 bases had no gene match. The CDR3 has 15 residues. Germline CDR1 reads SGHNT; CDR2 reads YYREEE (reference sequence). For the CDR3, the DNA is TGTGCCAGCAGCCTGAGACAGGGGCAGGGAGAGACCCAGTACTTC. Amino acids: CASSLRQGQGETQYF.

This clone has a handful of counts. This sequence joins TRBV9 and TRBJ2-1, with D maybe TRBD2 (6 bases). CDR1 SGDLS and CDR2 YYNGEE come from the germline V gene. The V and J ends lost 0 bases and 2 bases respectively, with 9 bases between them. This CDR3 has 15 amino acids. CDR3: CASSVEGLTYNEQFF. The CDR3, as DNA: TGTGCCAGCAGCGTAGAGGGACTTACCTACAATGAGCAGTTCTTC.

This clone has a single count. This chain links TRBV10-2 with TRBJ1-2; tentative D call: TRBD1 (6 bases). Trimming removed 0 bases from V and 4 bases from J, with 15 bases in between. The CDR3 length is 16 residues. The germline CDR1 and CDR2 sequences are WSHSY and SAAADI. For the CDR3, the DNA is TGCGCCAGCAGTGAGTCGATAGGCACAGGGTCCTATGGCTACACCTTC. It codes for CASSESIGTGSYGYTF.

The CDR3 sequence is CSGEGNTEAFF. In DNA, the CDR3 is TGCAGCGGGGAGGGGAACACTGAAGCTTTCTTT. This sequence joins TRBV29-1 and TRBJ1-1; D is undetermined. The CDR3 covers 11 residues. CDR1 and CDR2 from the germline V gene are SQVTM and ANQGSEA. Between the trimmed V and J ends, which lost 7 bases and 1 base, there was a span of 7 bases.

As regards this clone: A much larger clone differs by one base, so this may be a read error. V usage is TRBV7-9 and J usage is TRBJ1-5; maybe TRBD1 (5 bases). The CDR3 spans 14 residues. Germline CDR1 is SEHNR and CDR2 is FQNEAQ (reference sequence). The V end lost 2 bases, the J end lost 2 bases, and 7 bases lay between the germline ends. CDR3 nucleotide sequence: TGTGCCAGCAGCTTACTAGGGGGCAATCAGCCCCAGCATTTT. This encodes CASSLLGGNQPQHF.

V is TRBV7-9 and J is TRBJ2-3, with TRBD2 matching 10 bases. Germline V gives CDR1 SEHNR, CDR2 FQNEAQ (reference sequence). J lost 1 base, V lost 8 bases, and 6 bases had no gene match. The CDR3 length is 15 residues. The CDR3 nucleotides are TGTGCCAGCCGCCGAGCGGGGGGGGGCACAGATACGCAGTATTTT. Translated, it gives CASRRAGGGTDTQYF.

CDR3 residues: CASSSTRDSFRETQYF. The DNA for the CDR3 is TGTGCCAGCAGCTCAACCCGGGACAGCTTCAGAGAGACCCAGTACTTC. V and J are TRBV5-8 and TRBJ2-5, with 7 bases that match TRBD1. Germline V gives CDR1 SGHTS, CDR2 YDEGEE. The ends lost 3 bases at V and 4 bases at J; junction bases unmatched: 12. This CDR3 is built from 16 residues. Variable domain in full (rest from reference TRBV5-8 and TRBJ2-5): EAGVTQSPTHLIKTRGQQATLRCSPISGHTSVYWYQQALGLGLQFLLWYDEGEERNRGNFPPRFSGRQFPNYSSELNVNALELEDSALYLCASSSTRDSFRETQYFGPGTRLLVL.

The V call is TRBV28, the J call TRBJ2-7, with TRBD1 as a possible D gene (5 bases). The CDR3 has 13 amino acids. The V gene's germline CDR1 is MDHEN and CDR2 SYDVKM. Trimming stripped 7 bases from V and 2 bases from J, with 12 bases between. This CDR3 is CASTLQDTYEQYF. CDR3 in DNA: TGTGCCAGCACCTTACAGGATACCTACGAGCAGTACTTC.

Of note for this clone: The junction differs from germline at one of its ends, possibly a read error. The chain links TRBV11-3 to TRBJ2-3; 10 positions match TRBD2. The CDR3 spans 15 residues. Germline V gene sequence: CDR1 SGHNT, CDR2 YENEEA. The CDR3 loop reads CASSLPSGSKDTQYF. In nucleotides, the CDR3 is TGTGCCAGCAGCTTACCTAGCGGGAGCAAAGATACGCAGTATTTT.

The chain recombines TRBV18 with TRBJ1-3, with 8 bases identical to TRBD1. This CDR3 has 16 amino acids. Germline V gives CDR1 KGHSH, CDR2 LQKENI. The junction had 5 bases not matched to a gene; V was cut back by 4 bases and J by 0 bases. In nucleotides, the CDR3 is TGTGCCAGCTCACACGGACAGGGCCTCTCTGGAAACACCATATATTTT. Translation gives CASSHGQGLSGNTIYF.

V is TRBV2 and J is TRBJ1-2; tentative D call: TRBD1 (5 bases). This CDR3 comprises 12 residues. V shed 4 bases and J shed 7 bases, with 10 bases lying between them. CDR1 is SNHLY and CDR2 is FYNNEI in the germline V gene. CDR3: CASSGQGSGYTF. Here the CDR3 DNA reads TGTGCCAGCAGTGGGCAGGGCTCTGGCTACACCTTC.

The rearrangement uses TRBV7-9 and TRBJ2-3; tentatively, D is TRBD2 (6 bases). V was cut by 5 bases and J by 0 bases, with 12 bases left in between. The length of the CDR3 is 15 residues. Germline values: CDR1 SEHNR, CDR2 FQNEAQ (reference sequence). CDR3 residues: CASSGSGTSTDTQYF. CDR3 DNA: TGTGCCAGCAGCGGTTCCGGGACTAGCACAGATACGCAGTATTTT.

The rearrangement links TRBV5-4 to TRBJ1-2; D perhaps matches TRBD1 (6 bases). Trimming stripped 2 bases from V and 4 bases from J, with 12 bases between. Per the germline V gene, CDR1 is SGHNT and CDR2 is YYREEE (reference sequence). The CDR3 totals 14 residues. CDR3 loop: CASSFYRVTYGYTF. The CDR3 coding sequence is TGTGCCAGCAGCTTCTACAGGGTTACCTATGGCTACACCTTC.

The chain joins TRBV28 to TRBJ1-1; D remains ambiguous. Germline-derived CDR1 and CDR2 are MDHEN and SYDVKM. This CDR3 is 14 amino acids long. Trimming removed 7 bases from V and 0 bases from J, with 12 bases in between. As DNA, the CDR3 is TGTGCCAGCAAGGAGCTCCGGGTGAACACTGAAGCTTTCTTT. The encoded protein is CASKELRVNTEAFF. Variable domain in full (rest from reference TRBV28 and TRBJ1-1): DVKVTQSSRYLVKRTGEKVFLECVQDMDHENMFWYRQDPGLGLRLIYFSYDVKMKEKGDIPEGYSVSREKKERFSLILESASTNQTSMYLCASKELRVNTEAFFGQGTRLTVV.